The entry below describes one T cell receptor beta chain. What it recognizes is unknown. The data stem from a study of OX40 agonist ivuxolimab in advanced cancers. Study-level background: At 82.7% male, the cohort had a mean age of approximately 60 years, ranging from roughly 20 to 85. Prior checkpoint blockade (anti-PD-1, anti-PD-L1 or anti-CTLA-4) was permitted; approximately 40% had it. Patients achieving partial responses numbered three: one hepatocellular carcinoma case and two cutaneous melanoma cases.

Sequencing used immunoSEQ multiplex PCR; TCRdb keeps in-frame clones, though not all of them. The repertoire holds about 33,000 clones, 80% to 85% seen once, with about 20% in the top ten. Regarding the study as a whole: Certain nonresponders additionally had low normalized T-cell clonal expansion.

V lost 6 bases, J lost 7 bases, and 15 bases lay in between. The CDR3 covers 13 residues. Germline V lookup: CDR1 SNHLY, CDR2 FYNNEI. The sequence was collected from an adult with an advanced solid tumor such as melanoma, head and neck, liver or kidney cancer. The V gene is TRBV2, the J gene TRBJ1-2, with D perhaps matching TRBD1 (5 bases). The input for sequencing was CD4+ or CD8+ T cells sorted from blood, taken in a trial of the OX40 agonist ivuxolimab. The CDR3 here is CASRQGTFVGYTF. CDR3 DNA sequence: TGTGCCAGCAGGCAGGGCACCTTCGTTGGCTACACCTTC.